A single sample gave rise to the 21 T cell receptor beta chains below, sequenced in a study of T cell changes during pregnancy in multiple sclerosis. Method: immunoSEQ multiplex PCR; TCRdb's copy keeps in-frame clones and lacks some. The sample consists of 45,000 to 60,000 clones, 85% to 90% of them appearing once. Source: peripheral blood, taken in the first trimester of pregnancy. The source of these receptors is a female donor with multiple sclerosis, enrolled in a pregnancy study.

The rearrangement uses TRBV7-9 and TRBJ2-3; D call uncertain. With 1 base removed from V and 1 base from J, the gap between germline ends came to 9 bases. The CDR3 totals 15 residues. Germline CDR1 reads SEHNR; CDR2 reads FQNEAQ (reference sequence). The DNA of the CDR3 is TGTGCCAGCAGCTTAGGATTAGCCGGCACAGATACGCAGTATTTT. Its translation is CASSLGLAGTDTQYF. Drawing the rest from reference TRBV7-9 and TRBJ2-3, the complete variable domain is DTGVSQNPRHKITKRGQNVTFRCDPISEHNRLYWYRQTLGQGPEFLTYFQNEAQLEKSRLLSDRFSAERPKGSFSTLEIQRTEQGDSAMYLCASSLGLAGTDTQYFGPGTRLTVL.

The V gene is TRBV6-1, the J gene TRBJ1-1; 7 bases are a match to TRBD1. In germline, CDR1 is MNHNS, CDR2 SASEGT. The CDR3 consists of 13 residues. Trimming cost V 7 bases and J 1 base; bases outside gene matches: 3. This chain's CDR3 is CASNRDRNTEAFF. In DNA form, the CDR3 reads TGTGCCAGCAATCGGGACAGGAACACTGAAGCTTTCTTT.

The chain recombines TRBV5-4 with TRBJ1-1; TRBD1 matches 8 bases. This CDR3 has 15 residues. Germline lookup yields CDR1 SGHNT and CDR2 YYREEE (reference sequence). J gave up 0 bases and V 7 bases, and 8 bases lay outside the gene matches. The CDR3 is CASQGQGALNTEAFF. The CDR3 bases are TGTGCCAGCCAGGGGCAGGGGGCCCTGAACACTGAAGCTTTCTTT.

The chain couples TRBV4-1 to TRBJ1-5, with a weak D call TRBD1 (6 bases). Germline V lookup: CDR1 MGHRA, CDR2 YSYEKL. The CDR3 is made up of 14 amino acids. V was pared by 3 bases and J by 5 bases, with 11 bases between. Written as DNA, the CDR3 is TGCGCCAGCAGCCAGAACAGGGTCGATCAGCCCCAGCATTTT. This encodes CASSQNRVDQPQHF.

In its sample, this clone was seen a few times. V is TRBV10-1 and J is TRBJ1-1; D not certain. Germline V gene data show CDR1 as WNHNN and CDR2 as SYGVQD (reference sequence). The ends were cut back, 3 bases at V and 4 bases at J, with 9 bases in the middle. The CDR3 runs 13 residues. The CDR3 nucleotides are TGCGCCAGCAGTGATTACGCGGGCACTGAAGCTTTCTTT. Its translation: CASSDYAGTEAFF.

The genes are TRBV28 and TRBJ2-7; TRBD1 matches at 9 bases. The germline V gene encodes CDR1 MDHEN and CDR2 SYDVKM. The V gene end was trimmed by 5 bases and the J gene end by 4 bases; junction bases not matched to a gene: 9. The CDR3 is 15 residues long. The CDR3 region is CASSVTGQGRYEQYF. CDR3 nucleotide sequence: TGTGCCAGCAGTGTTACGGGACAGGGTAGATACGAGCAGTACTTC.

The rearrangement links TRBV9 to TRBJ2-3; 8 bases map to TRBD2. Germline V gene lookup returns CDR1 SGDLS and CDR2 YYNGEE. This CDR3 has 15 residues. V lost 0 bases to trimming and J lost 5 bases; unmatched junction nucleotides: 5. CDR3 DNA sequence: TGTGCCAGCAGCGTAGGGGGGACTAGGGGAGATACGCAGTATTTT. The encoded protein is CASSVGGTRGDTQYF.

The chain joins TRBV5-4 to TRBJ2-2; TRBD2 might be the D (5 bases). Trimming shortened V by 5 bases and J by 4 bases, and 24 bases separated the two germline ends. CDR3 size: 18 residues. Per the germline V gene, CDR1 is SGHNT and CDR2 is YYREEE (reference sequence). The CDR3 DNA reads as TGTGCCAGCAGTTCGGGGAGTAGGCCACCCGAGATCACCGGGGAGCTGTTTTTT. Its translation is CASSSGSRPPEITGELFF. The whole variable domain, filled in from reference TRBV5-4 and TRBJ2-2, reads ETGVTQSPTHLIKTRGQQVTLRCSSQSGHNTVSWYQQALGQGPQFIFQYYREEENGRGNFPPRFSGLQFPNYSSELNVNALELDDSALYLCASSSGSRPPEITGELFFGEGSRLTVL.

This chain connects TRBV2 to TRBJ2-7; a weak D match, TRBD1 (5 bases). The CDR3 has 15 residues. V was cut by 1 base and J by 2 bases, with 12 bases left in between. Germline V lookup: CDR1 SNHLY, CDR2 FYNNEI. CDR3 sequence (DNA): TGTGCCAGCAGTGAAGGTTTTCCAGGGACCTACGAGCAGTACTTC. Its protein is CASSEGFPGTYEQYF.

J is TRBJ1-3 and V is TRBV15, with 9 bases lining up with TRBD1. This CDR3 region has 14 residues. Germline lookup yields CDR1 LNHNV and CDR2 YYDKDF (reference sequence). Trimming took 8 bases from V and 7 from J; bases not matched to a gene: 9. The CDR3 nucleotides are TGTGCCACCCGACAGGGGGTAGCAGAGAACACCATATATTTT. Translation: CATRQGVAENTIYF.

V and J are TRBV7-9 and TRBJ2-2; 7 bases fit TRBD1. With 7 bases clipped from V and 4 bases from J, the junction kept 6 bases outside the gene matches. CDR1 and CDR2 (germline): SEHNR, FQNEAQ (reference sequence). The CDR3 extends over 14 amino acids. CDR3: CASTLTGRTGELFF. DNA of the CDR3: TGTGCCAGCACCTTGACAGGGCGCACCGGGGAGCTGTTTTTT.

The chain recombines TRBV30 with TRBJ1-5; D is possibly TRBD1 (5 bases). CDR1 and CDR2 (germline): GTSNPN, SVGIG (reference sequence). The CDR3 extends over 13 amino acids. Trimming shortened V by 1 base and J by 7 bases, and 11 bases separated the two germline ends. The CDR3 sequence: CAWSGGGRQPQHF. DNA of the CDR3: TGTGCCTGGAGTGGGGGGGGAAGGCAGCCCCAGCATTTT. The entire variable domain, with the rest obtained from reference TRBV30 and TRBJ1-5, is as follows: SQTIHQWPATLVQPVGSPLSLECTVEGTSNPNLYWYRQAAGRGLQLLFYSVGIGQISSEVPQNLSASRPQDRQFILSSKKLLLSDSGFYLCAWSGGGRQPQHFGDGTRLSIL.

This chain joins TRBV2 and TRBJ1-4; D uncertain. CDR1 is SNHLY, CDR2 FYNNEI, per germline. V gave up 3 bases and J gave up 8 bases, with 13 bases separating them. This CDR3 spans 14 amino acids. The CDR3 region has the DNA TGTGCCAGCAGTGACGATTTAATTGGCGAAAAACTGTTTTTT. The encoded protein is CASSDDLIGEKLFF.

The chain links TRBV29-1 to TRBJ1-1; tentatively, D is TRBD1 (5 bases). The length of the CDR3 is 15 residues. Germline loops: CDR1 SQVTM, CDR2 ANQGSEA. Trimming pared 4 bases from V and 0 bases from J, leaving 15 bases between. In DNA form, the CDR3 reads TGCAGCGTTGGGGCAGGGTGGGGAATGAACACTGAAGCTTTCTTT. This sequence encodes CSVGAGWGMNTEAFF.

The rearrangement uses TRBV19 and TRBJ1-4, with a weak D call TRBD1 (5 bases). The germline V gene encodes CDR1 LNHDA and CDR2 SQIVND (reference sequence). CDR3 length: 13 amino acids. V gave up 4 bases and J gave up 7 bases, with 10 bases separating them. The CDR3 coding sequence is TGTGCCAGTAGTAGGGACTCGAGTGAAAAACTGTTTTTT. Its protein product is CASSRDSSEKLFF.

V gene TRBV5-6 combines with J gene TRBJ1-4; D possibly corresponds to TRBD1 (5 bases). In germline, CDR1 is SGHDT, CDR2 YYEEEE. V lost 7 bases and J lost 4, with 14 bases in between. This CDR3 region has 14 residues. The CDR3 here is CASDTRQNNEKLFF. The CDR3 DNA reads as TGTGCCAGCGACACACGACAGAATAATGAAAAACTGTTTTTT.

V and J are TRBV4-1 and TRBJ2-1, with 8 bases fitting TRBD2. Trimming took 4 bases from V and 0 from J; bases not matched to a gene: 8. From germline, CDR1 is MGHRA and CDR2 YSYEKL. The CDR3 consists of 17 residues. The CDR3 sequence: CASSLTLAGASYNEQFF. The CDR3, as DNA: TGCGCCAGCAGCCTGACTCTAGCGGGTGCCTCCTACAATGAGCAGTTCTTC.

The J gene is TRBJ2-3, the V gene TRBV20-1; 7 nucleotides align to TRBD2. Germline-derived CDR1 and CDR2 are DFQATT and SNEGSKA (reference sequence). This CDR3 region has 11 residues. Here the CDR3 DNA reads TGCAGCGGGGGAGGGGAAAATACGCAGTATTTT. The encoded protein is CSGGGENTQYF.

The chain links TRBV30 to TRBJ2-7; a weak D match, TRBD1 (5 bases). Germline values: CDR1 GTSNPN, CDR2 SVGIG (reference sequence). CDR3 size: 12 residues. V gave up 7 bases and J gave up 7 bases, with 17 bases separating them. This CDR3 reads CASIKGVFEQYF. In DNA, the CDR3 is TGTGCCTCCATTAAAGGGGTGTTTGAGCAGTACTTC.

The rearrangement joins TRBV29-1 to TRBJ1-1; D might be TRBD1 (5 bases). The CDR3 is 11 amino acids. Germline V gene lookup returns CDR1 SQVTM and CDR2 ANQGSEA. V lost 6 bases to trimming and J lost 6 bases, with 11 bases between them. CDR3 residues: CSVSGRAEAFF. CDR3 nucleotide sequence: TGCAGCGTCTCAGGGCGCGCTGAAGCTTTCTTT.

This rearrangement joins TRBV11-3 to TRBJ2-1, with 7 bases lining up with TRBD2. With V trimmed by 3 bases and J by 5 bases, 4 bases remained unmatched. Germline loops: CDR1 SGHNT, CDR2 YENEEA. The CDR3 spans 14 residues. DNA of the CDR3: TGTGCCAGCAGCTTGTGGGGGGGTCACAATGAGCAGTTCTTC. Residues: CASSLWGGHNEQFF.